This T cell receptor (beta chain) is drawn from a study of OX40 agonist ivuxolimab in advanced cancers. At the level of the study: Patients' therapy was ivuxolimab, an antibody that acts as an agonist of OX40 (CD134). Among those treated, three patients had partial responses, one with hepatocellular carcinoma and two with cutaneous melanoma.

Repertoires were generated with immunoSEQ multiplex PCR, while TCRdb's copy carries only in-frame clones and drops some. The sample contains around 62,000 clones, about 91% of which appear only once. On cycle 4 day 1 and cycle 7 day 1, as well as at baseline, blood was sampled. Between the trimmed V and J ends, which lost 5 bases and 5 bases, there was a span of 15 bases. Germline V gene lookup returns CDR1 MNHNS and CDR2 SASEGT. This CDR3 has 15 amino acids. This TCR was sampled from an adult with an advanced solid tumor such as melanoma, head and neck, liver or kidney cancer. The chain joins TRBV6-1 to TRBJ1-4; D is uncertain. The material sequenced was CD4+ or CD8+ T cells sorted from blood, taken in a trial of the OX40 agonist ivuxolimab. CDR3 sequence (DNA): TGTGCCAGCAGTCCGGGAGGGTCCCCCAATGAAAAACTGTTTTTT. It translates to CASSPGGSPNEKLFF.